These 4 T cell receptor beta chains came from one sample sequenced in a study of T-cell reconstitution after alpha-beta-depleted transplantation in children. Researchers prepared the TCRbeta library using unique molecular identifiers, the study reports. TCRdb ran MiXCR on the PCR reads and lists one entry per CDR3 protein. Of more than 550,000 distinct CDR3 sequences listed, under 12% are singletons. The sample consisted of PBMCs from the stem cell graft donor, taken from the stem cell graft. All receptors come from a human donor who donated a stem cell graft to a child with acute myeloid leukemia.

CDR3 residues: CSASKQGEGYTF. The CDR3 nucleotides read TGCAGTGCTAGCAAACAGGGGGAGGGCTACACCTTC. The chain carries TRBV20-1 and TRBJ1-2; 8 bases are a match to TRBD1. The CDR3 is 12 residues long. Germline V CDR1 and CDR2: DFQATT, SNEGSKA (reference sequence). The V gene end was trimmed by 3 bases and the J gene end by 8 bases; junction bases not matched to a gene: 5.

In its sample, this clonotype was seen a few times. This chain links TRBV4-2 with TRBJ2-5; the D gene is possibly TRBD2 (5 bases). Germline V gene sequence: CDR1 LGHNA, CDR2 YNFKEQ. The length of the CDR3 is 15 residues. The V end was cut by 0 bases, the J end by 1 base, with 9 bases between. Here the CDR3 DNA reads TGTGCCAGCAGCCAAGAAGGGAGCCCCCAAGAGACCCAGTACTTC. It specifies CASSQEGSPQETQYF.

The V gene is TRBV29-1, the J gene TRBJ1-5, with TRBD1 as a possible D gene (5 bases). In germline, CDR1 is SQVTM, CDR2 ANQGSEA. V gave up 4 bases and J gave up 5 bases, with 18 bases separating them. CDR3 length equals 15 residues. The chain's CDR3 is CSVVHPGGEDQPQHF. DNA of the CDR3: TGCAGCGTTGTTCATCCGGGGGGGGAAGATCAGCCCCAGCATTTT. Full variable domain (outside the CDR3, taken from reference TRBV29-1 and TRBJ1-5): SAVISQKPSRDICQRGTSLTIQCQVDSQVTMMFWYRQQPGQSLTLIATANQGSEATYESGFVIDKFPISRPNLTFSTLTVSNMSPEDSSIYLCSVVHPGGEDQPQHFGDGTRLSIL.

This clonotype was found a few times. The gene calls are TRBV27 and TRBJ1-2, with D possibly being TRBD1 (5 bases). CDR3 length: 13 amino acids. Looked up from germline, CDR1 is MNHEY and CDR2 is SMNVEV (reference sequence). The V gene lost 5 bases and the J gene lost 8 bases, with 15 bases spanning the gap. The CDR3 DNA sequence: TGTGCCAGCAGTCCGGGACTCTGGGGGGGCTACACCTTC. Translated: CASSPGLWGGYTF.